What follows are 20 T cell receptor beta chains derived from one specimen sequenced in a study of blood T cell repertoires in COVID-19 (dated by TCRdb to 2020 to 2021). The library was made by the immunoSEQ multiplex PCR assay. TCRdb took over this immuneACCESS table, retaining in-frame rearrangements with V and J assigned. Such tables are incomplete; in checked studies, under half of the missing clones stem from an unresolved V gene, and the remainder is unexplained. A total of roughly 200,000 clones appear in this sample, about four fifths of them only once. The ten most abundant clones make up approximately 5.1% of the sample. Material: peripheral blood. These receptors came from a woman between 70 and 85 years old with active or convalescent COVID-19.

J is TRBJ2-2 and V is TRBV6-5; tentatively, D is TRBD1 (6 bases). CDR3 length: 13 residues. V lost 7 bases and J lost 5, with 11 bases in between. The germline V gene encodes CDR1 MNHEY and CDR2 SVGAGI. CDR3 coding DNA: TGTGCCAGCAACCACGGACAGACCGGGGAGCTGTTTTTT. Translation gives CASNHGQTGELFF.

The chain recombines TRBV7-3 with TRBJ1-1, with TRBD1 identical over 10 bases. Looked up from germline, CDR1 is SGHTA and CDR2 is FQGTGA. After removal of 5 bases from V and 1 base from J, the junction contained 7 bases not matched to a gene. The CDR3 is 16 amino acids. The CDR3 DNA follows: TGTGCCAGCAGCGCACAGACAGGGGGCACGAACACTGAAGCTTTCTTT. Encoded protein: CASSAQTGGTNTEAFF.

This CDR3 reads CASSPNGREQFF. CDR3 coding DNA: TGTGCCAGCTCACCTAATGGCAGGGAGCAGTTCTTC. The chain employs TRBV18 and TRBJ2-1; D gene uncertain. There are 12 residues in the CDR3. The germline V and J ends were trimmed by 3 bases and 10 bases, with 10 bases remaining between them. Germline CDR1 is KGHSH and CDR2 is LQKENI.

CDR3 in DNA: TGCGCCAGCAGCTCGGGGACTAGCAACCAAGAGACCCAGTACTTC. Encoded protein: CASSSGTSNQETQYF. The V call is TRBV5-1, the J call TRBJ2-5, with 9 bases matching TRBD2. V lost 3 bases to trimming and J lost 0 bases; unmatched junction nucleotides: 3. Germline values: CDR1 SGHRS, CDR2 YFSETQ. The CDR3 is 15 residues long.

The J gene is TRBJ2-2, the V gene TRBV10-2; 7 bases map to TRBD2. Trimming at V came to 6 bases and at J to 0 bases, leaving 7 bases not matched to a gene. Germline V gene sequence: CDR1 WSHSY, CDR2 SAAADI. The CDR3 sequence is 16 residues long. The CDR3: CASRVGGSSNTGELFF. The CDR3 region has the DNA TGCGCCAGCAGGGTTGGCGGGAGTTCGAACACCGGGGAGCTGTTTTTT.

The V and J genes are TRBV11-2 and TRBJ2-1; TRBD1 agrees at 9 bases. CDR3 size: 15 residues. The V and J ends lost 2 bases and 7 bases, in that order; junction bases with no gene match: 6. The germline V gene has CDR1 SGHAT and CDR2 FQNNGV. CDR3 loop: CASSLSGTGRNEQFF. Written as DNA, the CDR3 is TGTGCCAGCAGCTTAAGTGGGACAGGGAGGAATGAGCAGTTCTTC.

This rearrangement joins TRBV14 to TRBJ2-1, with TRBD2 matching over 8 bases. This CDR3 comprises 15 residues. Germline V lookup: CDR1 SGHDN, CDR2 FVKESK. V was clipped by 6 bases and J by 6 bases; unmatched bases: 10. The DNA for the CDR3 is TGTGCCAGCAGTCTTAGCGGGATGATGGGCAATGAGCAGTTCTTC. As protein: CASSLSGMMGNEQFF.

There are a few counts of this clone. The chain is built from TRBV30 and TRBJ1-1; maybe TRBD1 (5 bases). Trimming removed 4 bases at V and 2 bases at J, with 11 bases between. Germline lookup yields CDR1 GTSNPN and CDR2 SVGIG (reference sequence). The CDR3 has 13 amino acids. CDR3 sequence (DNA): TGTGCCTGGATGCAGGGAACTAACACTGAAGCTTTCTTT. Its translation is CAWMQGTNTEAFF.

The chain couples TRBV4-1 to TRBJ2-2; 7 bases are a match to TRBD1. V dropped 4 bases and J dropped 0; count of bases not matched to a gene: 8. This CDR3 is built from 17 residues. Germline values: CDR1 MGHRA, CDR2 YSYEKL. CDR3 nucleotide sequence: TGCGCCAGCAGCCGCTGGGGGACAGACTCGAACACCGGGGAGCTGTTTTTT. Its translation: CASSRWGTDSNTGELFF.

The V gene is TRBV29-1, the J gene TRBJ2-5; D perhaps matches TRBD1 (6 bases). The CDR3 is made up of 11 amino acids. V was pared by 8 bases and J by 5 bases, with 12 bases between. Germline CDR1 and CDR2: SQVTM and ANQGSEA. CDR3 DNA: TGCAGCTTTGGGCAGGGGGAGACCCAGTACTTC. Its translation is CSFGQGETQYF.

The chain couples TRBV18 to TRBJ2-1, with 10 nucleotides matching TRBD2. Trimming took 4 bases from V and 8 from J; bases not matched to a gene: 2. This CDR3 is 13 amino acids long. Germline V lookup: CDR1 KGHSH, CDR2 LQKENI. The chain's CDR3 is CASSRTSGHEQFF. The CDR3 nucleotides read TGTGCCAGCTCACGGACTAGCGGTCATGAGCAGTTCTTC. Supplemented by reference TRBV18 and TRBJ2-1, the full variable domain reads NAGVMQNPRHLVRRRGQEARLRCSPMKGHSHVYWYRQLPEEGLKFMVYLQKENIIDESGMPKERFSAEFPKEGPSILRIQQVVRGDSAAYFCASSRTSGHEQFFGPGTRLTVL.

The rearrangement uses TRBV6-5 and TRBJ2-1; 9 bases agree with TRBD2. Trimming took 5 bases from V and 5 from J; bases not matched to a gene: 7. This CDR3 has 15 residues. Germline CDR1 is MNHEY and CDR2 is SVGAGI. CDR3 loop: CASSPFSGGNNEQFF. The CDR3 region has the DNA TGTGCCAGCAGTCCCTTTAGCGGGGGTAACAATGAGCAGTTCTTC.

The gene calls are TRBV28 and TRBJ1-6; D perhaps matches TRBD1 (6 bases). V lost 6 bases, J lost 9 bases, and 18 bases lay in between. Germline CDR1 reads MDHEN; CDR2 reads SYDVKM. The length of the CDR3 is 15 residues. CDR3: CASRPQQGKSSPLHF. CDR3 DNA sequence: TGTGCCAGCAGACCCCAACAGGGTAAAAGTTCACCCCTCCACTTT.

The chain links TRBV6-6 to TRBJ2-2; the D gene is possibly TRBD2 (6 bases). There are 16 residues in the CDR3. V was clipped by 7 bases and J by 0 bases, with 15 bases between them. The V gene's germline CDR1 is MNHNY and CDR2 SVGAGI (reference sequence). CDR3 protein: CASNLGGRSNTGELFF. DNA for the CDR3: TGTGCCAGCAATCTAGGAGGGAGGTCGAACACCGGGGAGCTGTTTTTT.

The CDR3 coding sequence is TGTGCCAGCACCCCGTGGGGAGGGGGAGCAGATACGCAGTATTTT. Its translation: CASTPWGGGADTQYF. The chain couples TRBV9 to TRBJ2-3; a weak D match, TRBD2 (7 bases). Germline V gives CDR1 SGDLS, CDR2 YYNGEE. The CDR3 has 15 amino acids. V was shortened by 6 bases and J by 4 bases, with 18 bases between the two germline ends.

The rearrangement links TRBV5-1 to TRBJ1-3, with D possibly TRBD1 on 5 matching bases. The CDR3 loop spans 16 amino acids. The germline V gene encodes CDR1 SGHRS and CDR2 YFSETQ. V was trimmed by 1 base and J by 4 bases, leaving 15 bases between them. The CDR3 DNA sequence: TGCGCCAGCAGCTTGAGTTTCGGGGGAACGGGAAACACCATATATTTT. This encodes CASSLSFGGTGNTIYF.

This sequence joins TRBV28 and TRBJ2-1, with D tentatively TRBD1 (5 bases). Trimming removed 5 bases from V and 5 bases from J, with 13 bases in between. In germline, CDR1 is MDHEN, CDR2 SYDVKM. The CDR3 spans 14 residues. DNA of the CDR3: TGTGCCAGCAGTCACAGCTGGGGCGACAATGAGCAGTTCTTC. Amino acids: CASSHSWGDNEQFF.

The chain has TRBV5-1 and TRBJ2-1, with TRBD2 matching 9 bases. V trimming: 4 bases; J trimming: 7 bases; junction bases outside the gene matches: 9. Per germline, CDR1 SGHRS and CDR2 YFSETQ. The CDR3 runs 15 residues. CDR3 residues: CASSGGAGGPNEQFF. CDR3 nucleotides: TGCGCCAGCAGCGGTGGCGCGGGAGGGCCAAATGAGCAGTTCTTC.

The chain employs TRBV29-1 and TRBJ2-2; 7 positions agree with TRBD2. Germline-derived CDR1 and CDR2 are SQVTM and ANQGSEA. With V trimmed by 6 bases and J by 4 bases, 2 bases remained unmatched. The CDR3 has 12 residues. CDR3 sequence reads: CSVGLGTGELFF. CDR3 in DNA: TGCAGCGTCGGACTAGGCACCGGGGAGCTGTTTTTT.

The chain carries TRBV11-2 and TRBJ2-7; a possible D gene is TRBD2 (5 bases). Trimming removed 0 bases at V and 3 bases at J, with 12 bases between. The CDR3 has 15 amino acids. Germline values: CDR1 SGHAT, CDR2 FQNNGV. CDR3 sequence: CASSLEARGSYEQYF. The DNA of the CDR3 is TGTGCCAGCAGCTTAGAGGCACGGGGTAGCTACGAGCAGTACTTC. Using reference TRBV11-2 and TRBJ2-7 for the parts outside the CDR3, the full variable domain is EAGVAQSPRYKIIEKRQSVAFWCNPISGHATLYWYQQILGQGPKLLIQFQNNGVVDDSQLPKDRFSAERLKGVDSTLKIQPAKLEDSAVYLCASSLEARGSYEQYFGPGTRLTVT.